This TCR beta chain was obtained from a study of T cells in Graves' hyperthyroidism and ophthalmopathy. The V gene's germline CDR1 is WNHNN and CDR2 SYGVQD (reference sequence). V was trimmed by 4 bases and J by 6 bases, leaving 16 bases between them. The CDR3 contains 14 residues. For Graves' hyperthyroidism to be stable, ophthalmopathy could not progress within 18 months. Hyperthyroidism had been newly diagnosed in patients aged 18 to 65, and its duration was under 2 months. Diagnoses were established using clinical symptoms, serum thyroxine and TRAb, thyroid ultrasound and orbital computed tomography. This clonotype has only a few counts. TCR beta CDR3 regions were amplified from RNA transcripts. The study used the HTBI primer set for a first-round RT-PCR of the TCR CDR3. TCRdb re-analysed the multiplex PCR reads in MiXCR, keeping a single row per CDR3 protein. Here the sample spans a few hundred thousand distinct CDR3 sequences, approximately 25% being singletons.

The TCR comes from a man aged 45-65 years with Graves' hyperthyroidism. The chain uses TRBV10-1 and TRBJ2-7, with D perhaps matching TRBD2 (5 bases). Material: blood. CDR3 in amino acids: CASSVSVSGSEQYF. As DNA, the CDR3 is TGCGCCAGCAGTGTTAGCGTCTCGGGTAGCGAGCAGTACTTC.